This is a list of T cell receptor beta chains from one sample in a study of cytomegalovirus exposure and HLA in healthy donors. Method: immunoSEQ multiplex PCR; TCRdb's copy keeps in-frame clones and lacks some. The profile shows about 140,000 clones, roughly four fifths of them singletons. The sample was PBMCs. The receptors shown here come from a woman in her 50s in good health and CMV-seropositive. CDR3s include the opening cysteine and the closing phenylalanine or tryptophan. A D gene is named only where the DNA matches it firmly. Clone size is not always given. Where it is, it says once, few, many or a class for expanded clones.

v_gene: TRBV11-2
abundance: .
d_gene: .
j_gene: TRBJ2-7
CDR3aa: CASSTAYEQYF
CDR3nt: TGTGCCAGCAGCACAGCCTACGAGCAGTACTTC

v_gene: TRBV9
abundance: .
d_gene: TRBD1
j_gene: TRBJ1-2
CDR3aa: CASSAGQGAWGYTF
CDR3nt: TGTGCCAGCAGCGCGGGACAGGGGGCATGGGGCTACACCTTC

v_gene: TRBV28
abundance: .
d_gene: TRBD1
j_gene: TRBJ1-1
CDR3aa: CASSRPKTGQTEAFF
CDR3nt: TGTGCCAGCAGTAGGCCTAAGACAGGGCAGACTGAAGCTTTCTTT

v_gene: TRBV4-1
abundance: .
d_gene: TRBD1
j_gene: TRBJ2-2
CDR3aa: CASSPRTGETGELFF
CDR3nt: TGCGCCAGCAGCCCCCGGACAGGGGAGACCGGGGAGCTGTTTTTT

v_gene: TRBV25-1
abundance: .
d_gene: TRBD1
j_gene: TRBJ1-1
CDR3aa: CASSPKRGAGGWGTEAFF
CDR3nt: TGTGCCAGCAGTCCTAAAAGAGGGGCAGGGGGCTGGGGCACTGAAGCTTTCTTT

v_gene: TRBV5-1
abundance: .
d_gene: TRBD1
j_gene: TRBJ2-2
CDR3aa: CASSPGQASTGELFF
CDR3nt: TGCGCCAGCAGCCCGGGACAGGCCTCCACCGGGGAGCTGTTTTTT

v_gene: TRBV4-2
abundance: few
d_gene: .
j_gene: TRBJ2-7
CDR3aa: CASSQAGGTYEQYF
CDR3nt: TGTGCCAGCAGCCAGGCGGGCGGTACGTACGAGCAGTACTTC

v_gene: TRBV5-1
abundance: .
d_gene: .
j_gene: TRBJ1-1
CDR3aa: CASSLGPETEAFF
CDR3nt: TGCGCCAGCAGCTTGGGGCCGGAGACTGAAGCTTTCTTT

v_gene: TRBV27
abundance: .
d_gene: .
j_gene: TRBJ1-1
CDR3aa: CASSFAGYTEAFF
CDR3nt: TGTGCCAGCAGTTTCGCAGGGTACACTGAAGCTTTCTTT

v_gene: TRBV11-1
abundance: .
d_gene: .
j_gene: TRBJ1-1
CDR3aa: CASSLVGAGVNTEAFF
CDR3nt: TGTGCCAGCAGCTTAGTAGGGGCAGGGGTGAACACTGAAGCTTTCTTT

v_gene: TRBV30
abundance: many
d_gene: .
j_gene: TRBJ1-3
CDR3aa: CAWRPGAGNTIYF
CDR3nt: TGTGCCTGGAGACCCGGGGCTGGAAACACCATATATTTT

v_gene: TRBV5-4
abundance: .
d_gene: TRBD2
j_gene: TRBJ2-5
CDR3aa: CASSLQAGGSETQYF
CDR3nt: TGTGCCAGCAGCTTGCAGGCGGGGGGATCGGAGACCCAGTACTTC

v_gene: TRBV2
abundance: .
d_gene: TRBD1
j_gene: TRBJ1-1
CDR3aa: CASSGQGRTEAFF
CDR3nt: TGTGCCAGCAGTGGACAGGGAAGGACTGAAGCTTTCTTT

v_gene: TRBV28
abundance: .
d_gene: .
j_gene: TRBJ1-2
CDR3aa: CASQGQRGGYTF
CDR3nt: TGTGCCAGCCAAGGACAGCGGGGTGGCTACACCTTC

v_gene: TRBV5-1
abundance: few
d_gene: TRBD2
j_gene: TRBJ2-1
CDR3aa: CASSPRLAGDNEQFF
CDR3nt: TGCGCCAGCAGCCCTAGACTAGCGGGGGACAATGAGCAGTTCTTC

v_gene: TRBV30
abundance: few
d_gene: .
j_gene: TRBJ1-6
CDR3aa: CAWKGGESTFSYNSPLHF
CDR3nt: TGTGCCTGGAAAGGTGGGGAGAGTACCTTCTCCTATAATTCACCCCTCCACTTT

v_gene: TRBV7-3
abundance: .
d_gene: .
j_gene: TRBJ2-7
CDR3aa: CASSFGQRGEQYF
CDR3nt: TGTGCCAGCAGCTTCGGACAGAGGGGCGAGCAGTACTTC

v_gene: TRBV28
abundance: once
d_gene: TRBD1
j_gene: TRBJ1-2
CDR3aa: CASSLPETGIYGYTF
CDR3nt: TGTGCCAGCAGTTTACCCGAGACAGGGATCTATGGCTACACCTTC

v_gene: TRBV19
abundance: .
d_gene: .
j_gene: TRBJ1-4
CDR3aa: CASSIRSGGEEKLFF
CDR3nt: TGTGCCAGTAGTATAAGGTCGGGGGGCGAGGAAAAACTGTTTTTT

v_gene: TRBV5-6
abundance: .
d_gene: .
j_gene: TRBJ1-1
CDR3aa: CASSLPSTAEAFF
CDR3nt: TGTGCCAGCAGCTTGCCCTCCACGGCTGAAGCTTTCTTT

v_gene: TRBV6-7
abundance: .
d_gene: .
j_gene: TRBJ1-4
CDR3aa: CASSYCDRMNEKLFF
CDR3nt: TGTGCCAGCAGTTACTGTGACAGGATGAATGAAAAACTGTTTTTT

v_gene: TRBV25-1
abundance: once
d_gene: .
j_gene: TRBJ2-7
CDR3aa: CASRPSIGGALYVF
CDR3nt: TGTGCCAGCAGACCCAGCATTGGGGGGGCCCTTTATGTCTTC

v_gene: TRBV4-2
abundance: .
d_gene: .
j_gene: TRBJ1-4
CDR3aa: CASSPTDRGEKLFF
CDR3nt: TGTGCCAGCAGCCCCACGGACAGAGGGGAAAAACTGTTTTTT